This T cell receptor (beta chain) originates from a study of blood T cells in healthy people across ages. Study-level results: The CMV status of each donor remained undetermined, and this could have confounded shifts in expanded clonotypes.

At least 5 micrograms of total RNA were extracted per sample. This clonotype showed up just once. Its antigen is not identified. A much bigger clone sits one base away, suggesting this may be a read error. The length of the CDR3 is 15 residues. Per the germline V gene, CDR1 is WNHNN and CDR2 is SYGVQD (reference sequence). The second PCR ran roughly 6 to 11 cycles with a sample-barcoded 5' primer and J-beta primers. Tagging of each cDNA molecule was performed by a template-switch adaptor with 12 random nucleotides. Each CDR3 protein is one row after TCRdb ran MiXCR on the 5' RACE reads. The sample holds about 1.7 million distinct CDR3 sequences, roughly 28% seen once.

The receptor was isolated from a woman aged 25 to 45 in good health. Sequencing was done on a sample of blood. The V gene is TRBV10-1, the J gene TRBJ2-1, with a possible D match to TRBD2 (6 bases). CDR3 loop: CACSEGSGSYNEQFF. The CDR3 DNA reads as TGCGCCTGCAGTGAGGGTAGCGGATCCTACAATGAGCAGTTCTTC.